This T cell receptor beta chain appears in the sequencing data of a study of cytomegalovirus exposure and HLA in healthy donors. Broader study findings: Later analysis demonstrated an association between a missense DCLRE1C variant and TCR beta V- and J-gene trimming. The listing of about 150 TCR beta chains classed them as cytomegalovirus-associated.

The length of the CDR3 is 15 residues. J lost 5 bases, V lost 2 bases, and 4 bases had no gene match. The germline CDR1 and CDR2 sequences are SGDLS and YYNGEE. 60 Vbeta and 13 Jbeta primers were used in PCR. Sequenced by immunoSEQ multiplex PCR; TCRdb stores in-frame clones only, minus some. The data contain about 160,000 clones, around two thirds of them singletons. A word on this clone: Its specificity is not known.

This TCR was recovered from a man aged 45-60 years in good health and CMV-seronegative. Specimen: PBMCs. The chain joins TRBV9 to TRBJ2-2, with 9 bases that match TRBD2. The CDR3 coding sequence is TGTGCCAGCAGCGTGGGACTAGCACTTACCGGGGAGCTGTTTTTT. Translation gives CASSVGLALTGELFF.